The clone carrying this T cell receptor beta chain occurred many times. As yet, its antigen is unknown. The CDR3 contains 12 residues. The germline CDR1 and CDR2 sequences are MDHEN and SYDVKM. Trimming left V 6 bases short and J 7 bases short, with 9 bases between. TCRdb reprocessed the RT-PCR reads with MiXCR, giving one entry per CDR3 protein. The sample has around 190,000 distinct CDR3 sequences; about 9% are singletons. This sample was included in a study of response to subunit inactivated influenza vaccine. Overall study results and limits: Seasonal influenza vaccination, on each occasion, was suggested by the authors to recruit few new T cells.

The V call is TRBV28, the J call TRBJ2-2; no definite D call. The TCR was taken from a middle-aged man who received an inactivated influenza vaccine. The sample here was non-naive T cells sorted from PBMCs, taken on the day of vaccination. CDR3 coding DNA: TGTGCCAGCAGCCAGGCTAACGGGGAGCTGTTTTTT. Its translation: CASSQANGELFF.